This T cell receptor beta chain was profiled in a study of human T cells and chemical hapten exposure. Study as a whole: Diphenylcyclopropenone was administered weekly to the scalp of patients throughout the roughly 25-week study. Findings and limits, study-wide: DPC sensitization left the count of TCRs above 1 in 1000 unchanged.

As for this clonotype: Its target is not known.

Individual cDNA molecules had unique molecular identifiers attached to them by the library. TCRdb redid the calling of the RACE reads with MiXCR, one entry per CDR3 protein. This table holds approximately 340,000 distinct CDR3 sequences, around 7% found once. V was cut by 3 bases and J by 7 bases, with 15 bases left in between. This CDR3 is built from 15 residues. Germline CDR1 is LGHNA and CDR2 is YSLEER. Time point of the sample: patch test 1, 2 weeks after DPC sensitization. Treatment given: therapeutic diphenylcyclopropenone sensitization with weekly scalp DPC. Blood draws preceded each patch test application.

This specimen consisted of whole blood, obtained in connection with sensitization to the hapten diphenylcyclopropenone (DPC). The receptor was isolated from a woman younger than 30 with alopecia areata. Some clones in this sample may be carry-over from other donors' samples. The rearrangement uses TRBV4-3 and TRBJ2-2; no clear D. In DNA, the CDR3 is TGCGCCAGCAGCCACCCCGCAACCCGAGACGGGGAGCTGTTTTTT. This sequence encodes CASSHPATRDGELFF.